What follows describes a single T cell receptor (beta chain). Antigen unknown. Sequencing used immunoSEQ multiplex PCR; TCRdb keeps in-frame clones, though not all of them. The sample holds tens of thousands of clones; 70% to 90% are singletons and the top ten take 37%. The entry originates in a study of OX40 agonist ivuxolimab in advanced cancers. As for the study in general: Those enrolled were 80% to 85% male, with a mean age of about 66 years and ages from 23 to 79. General study findings and limits: Some nonresponders likewise displayed low normalized T-cell clonal expansion.

The sequencing used CD4+ or CD8+ T cells sorted from blood, collected in a trial of the OX40 agonist ivuxolimab. This TCR was sampled from an adult with an advanced solid tumor such as melanoma, head and neck, liver or kidney cancer.

This CDR3 is CASSLGSGGSEQFF. CDR3 DNA: TGTGCCAGCAGCTTGGGTAGCGGGGGAAGTGAGCAGTTCTTC. The genes are TRBV5-5 and TRBJ2-1, with 9 bases fitting TRBD2. The CDR3 runs 14 residues. J gave up 9 bases and V 0 bases, and 4 bases lay outside the gene matches. Germline values: CDR1 SGHKS, CDR2 YYEKEE (reference sequence). The complete variable domain, with remaining parts taken from reference TRBV5-5 and TRBJ2-1, reads DAGVTQSPTHLIKTRGQQVTLRCSPISGHKSVSWYQQVLGQGPQFIFQYYEKEERGRGNFPDRFSARQFPNYSSELNVNALLLGDSALYLCASSLGSGGSEQFFGPGTRLTVL.